This passage covers 20 T cell receptor beta chains from one sample sequenced in a study of persistence of HIV-infected CD4 T cells. This was the immunoSEQ version 4 assay in survey mode. This table comes from immunoSEQ multiplex PCR, and its TCRdb copy is limited to in-frame clones, with some not included. The sample consists of 35,000 to 55,000 clones, roughly 90% of them appearing once. Anti-CD3/anti-CD28 beads served as a nonspecific positive control stimulus. CD4+ T cells upregulating both CD40 ligand and CD69 were sorted as responding cells. Their antigens are not known. This specimen consisted of CD4+ T cells sorted from PBMCs after approximately 19-hour stimulation, obtained from a patient who received antiretroviral therapy. The receptor source for this set is an adult man with HIV who was CMV-seropositive.

The chain is built from TRBV20-1 and TRBJ1-5; 8 bases fit TRBD1. The CDR3 contains 15 residues. J was trimmed by 6 bases and V by 3 bases; bases with no gene match: 10. CDR1 is DFQATT and CDR2 is SNEGSKA in the germline V gene (reference sequence). CDR3 sequence reads: CSASTDRGGGQPQHF. The CDR3 DNA sequence: TGCAGTGCTAGTACCGACAGGGGAGGAGGTCAGCCCCAGCATTTT.

The J gene is TRBJ2-7, the V gene TRBV19; D gene uncertain. This CDR3 comprises 14 residues. The germline V gene encodes CDR1 LNHDA and CDR2 SQIVND (reference sequence). Trimming removed 1 base at V and 1 base at J, with 8 bases between. The CDR3 region is CASSIVPRSYEQYF. DNA for the CDR3: TGTGCCAGTAGTATAGTACCGAGATCCTACGAGCAGTACTTC.

The chain links TRBV2 to TRBJ1-5; D is undetermined. V was shortened by 6 bases and J by 0 bases, with 15 bases between the two germline ends. Germline assignment: CDR1 SNHLY and CDR2 FYNNEI. There are 16 residues in the CDR3. The CDR3 DNA sequence: TGTGCCAGCAGCCTATTCGGGAGAAATAGCAATCAGCCCCAGCATTTT. The encoded protein is CASSLFGRNSNQPQHF.

This sequence joins TRBV5-6 and TRBJ2-3; perhaps TRBD1 as D (5 bases). V gave up 0 bases and J gave up 2 bases, with 13 bases separating them. The CDR3 sequence is 16 residues long. Germline CDR1 and CDR2: SGHDT and YYEEEE. The CDR3 loop is CASSLAPRQITDTQYF. The CDR3 nucleotides read TGTGCCAGCAGCTTGGCCCCCCGACAGATCACAGATACGCAGTATTTT.

The chain has TRBV11-1 and TRBJ2-2; D not resolved. Germline V gene lookup returns CDR1 SGHAT and CDR2 FQDESV (reference sequence). Trimming removed 1 base from V and 5 bases from J, with 8 bases in between. The CDR3 totals 14 residues. CDR3 sequence (DNA): TGTGCCAGCAGCTTAGACTCGAGGACCGGGGAGCTGTTTTTT. Translating gives CASSLDSRTGELFF. Combining the CDR3 with reference TRBV11-1 and TRBJ2-2 gives the whole variable domain EAEVAQSPRYKITEKSQAVAFWCDPISGHATLYWYRQILGQGPELLVQFQDESVVDDSQLPKDRFSAERLKGVDSTLKIQPAELGDSAMYLCASSLDSRTGELFFGEGSRLTVL.

The chain couples TRBV7-6 to TRBJ2-3; tentative D call: TRBD2 (7 bases). The CDR3 totals 15 residues. Trimming shortened V by 2 bases and J by 6 bases, and 15 bases separated the two germline ends. Germline loops: CDR1 SGHVS, CDR2 FNYEAQ. The CDR3 loop reads CASSLRGGLRDTQYF. The CDR3 DNA reads as TGTGCCAGCAGCTTAAGGGGGGGGCTCCGGGATACGCAGTATTTT. Full variable domain (rest looked up from reference TRBV7-6 and TRBJ2-3): GAGVSQSPRYKVTKRGQDVALRCDPISGHVSLYWYRQALGQGPEFLTYFNYEAQQDKSGLPNDRFSAERPEGSISTLTIQRTEQRDSAMYRCASSLRGGLRDTQYFGPGTRLTVL.

This clone has only one observation. V gene TRBV10-2 combines with J gene TRBJ1-6; D remains unclear. This CDR3 has 15 residues. The germline V gene has CDR1 WSHSY and CDR2 SAAADI. The ends were cut back, 8 bases at V and 2 bases at J, with 13 bases in the middle. As DNA, the CDR3 is TGCGCCAGCGGCCGGGGAAGCACCTATAATTCACCCCTCCACTTT. Residues: CASGRGSTYNSPLHF.

The V call is TRBV5-1, the J call TRBJ1-6, with TRBD1 matching 7 bases. Germline CDR1 SGHRS, CDR2 YFSETQ. This CDR3 has 14 amino acids. The V segment lost 4 bases and the J segment 6 bases; nucleotides outside the gene matches: 4. Written as DNA, the CDR3 is TGCGCCAGCAGCCAGGGGGTGCGTAATTCACCCCTCCACTTT. Translating gives CASSQGVRNSPLHF.

The V and J genes are TRBV28 and TRBJ1-5; 8 nucleotides line up with TRBD1. CDR3 length equals 16 residues. Germline CDR1 MDHEN, CDR2 SYDVKM. The V and J ends lost 6 bases and 4 bases, in that order; junction bases with no gene match: 11. CDR3 residues: CASRDDRGTFNQPQHF. The CDR3 DNA reads as TGTGCCAGCAGGGACGACAGGGGCACCTTTAATCAGCCCCAGCATTTT.

The V and J genes are TRBV5-1 and TRBJ1-6; 10 bases are shared with TRBD1. The CDR3 runs 19 residues. Germline assignment: CDR1 SGHRS and CDR2 YFSETQ. V shed 6 bases and J 7 bases; nucleotides not matched to a gene: 19. CDR3 sequence (DNA): TGCGCCAGCAAAGGGGGGACAGGGGCACCCTATTCGTGGAATTCACCCCTCCACTTT. This encodes CASKGGTGAPYSWNSPLHF.

The rearrangement uses TRBV6-2 or TRBV6-3 and TRBJ2-7, with D perhaps matching TRBD1 (5 bases). CDR3 size: 15 residues. Germline V lookup: CDR1 MNHEY, CDR2 SVGEGT. The ends were cut back, 5 bases at V and 7 bases at J, with 21 bases in the middle. The CDR3 protein is CASSPFGRALGEQYF. Written as DNA, the CDR3 is TGTGCCAGCAGTCCGTTCGGCAGGGCCCTCGGAGAGCAGTACTTC.

This clone was seen just once. The chain couples TRBV6-5 to TRBJ1-5; D call uncertain. The CDR3 consists of 14 residues. Per germline, CDR1 MNHEY and CDR2 SVGAGI. The V end lost 4 bases, the J end lost 3 bases, and 10 bases lay between the germline ends. CDR3 protein: CASSLGSPNQPQHF. The CDR3 DNA is TGTGCCAGCAGTTTAGGGTCCCCCAATCAGCCCCAGCATTTT.

This chain connects TRBV28 to TRBJ1-2; D is possibly TRBD1 (5 bases). This CDR3 has 19 residues. The V gene lost 6 bases and the J gene lost 4 bases, with 30 bases spanning the gap. Germline CDR1 reads MDHEN; CDR2 reads SYDVKM. The CDR3 sequence is CASRGPAVRGRDASYGYTF. CDR3 bases: TGTGCCAGCAGGGGCCCGGCCGTAAGGGGCAGGGATGCGAGCTATGGCTACACCTTC.

The chain links TRBV19 to TRBJ1-4, with a possible D match to TRBD1 (5 bases). The CDR3 sequence is 15 residues long. Germline CDR1 is LNHDA and CDR2 is SQIVND (reference sequence). The V gene lost 5 bases and the J gene lost 7 bases, with 17 bases spanning the gap. CDR3 bases: TGTGCCAGTAGTCAGGGACTGTCGGACGGTGAAAAACTGTTTTTT. Translated: CASSQGLSDGEKLFF.

The V gene is TRBV4-2, the J gene TRBJ1-5, with D unclear. In germline, CDR1 is LGHNA, CDR2 YNFKEQ. The CDR3 loop spans 18 amino acids. V was clipped by 0 bases and J by 1 base, with 16 bases between them. CDR3 nucleotides: TGTGCCAGCAGCCAAGATCTTGGTATAGAGGTCAGCAATCAGCCCCAGCATTTT. Translating gives CASSQDLGIEVSNQPQHF.

The rearrangement links TRBV27 to TRBJ1-2; 9 nucleotides align to TRBD1. Germline loops: CDR1 MNHEY, CDR2 SMNVEV (reference sequence). The V gene end was trimmed by 2 bases and the J gene end by 5 bases; junction bases not matched to a gene: 6. CDR3 length: 15 amino acids. CDR3 region: CASSLVRTGAYGYTF. Here the CDR3 DNA reads TGTGCCAGCAGTTTAGTCCGGACAGGGGCATATGGCTACACCTTC.

The rearrangement uses TRBV6-5 and TRBJ2-3, with D perhaps TRBD2 (7 bases). The germline V gene encodes CDR1 MNHEY and CDR2 SVGAGI. With 7 bases removed from V and 3 bases from J, the gap between germline ends came to 17 bases. CDR3 length: 15 residues. CDR3 DNA sequence: TGTGCCAGCAAAAGGAGGGGAGGGGGAACAGATACGCAGTATTTT. Its translation: CASKRRGGGTDTQYF.

The gene calls are TRBV5-5 and TRBJ1-6, with 12 bases that match TRBD1. CDR3 size: 20 residues. V trimming: 1 base; J trimming: 7 bases; junction bases outside the gene matches: 15. CDR1 and CDR2 from the germline V gene are SGHKS and YYEKEE (reference sequence). The CDR3 region has the DNA TGTGCCAGCAGCTTGTGGGGCCTGGGGGACAGGGGGCTTAGGAATTCACCCCTCCACTTT. It encodes CASSLWGLGDRGLRNSPLHF.

This clone came up once. CDR3 bases: TGTGCCAGCAAGCTAGCGGGGGGGCCAGGTGAGCAGTTCTTC. It encodes CASKLAGGPGEQFF. The V and J genes are TRBV6-4 and TRBJ2-1; TRBD2 matches at 12 bases. Germline V gives CDR1 MRHNA, CDR2 SNTAGT. CDR3 length: 14 amino acids. Trimming at V came to 7 bases and at J to 9 bases, leaving 7 bases not matched to a gene.

This chain connects TRBV2 to TRBJ2-7; TRBD2 agrees at 10 bases. Germline loops: CDR1 SNHLY, CDR2 FYNNEI. This CDR3 has 15 amino acids. V lost 2 bases, J lost 3 bases, and 4 bases stayed unmatched. The chain's CDR3 is CASSESGTSDYEQYF. The CDR3 DNA reads as TGTGCCAGCAGTGAATCCGGGACTAGCGACTACGAGCAGTACTTC.